The 27 T cell receptor beta chains below were found in one sample sequenced in a study of blood T cell repertoires in COVID-19. Using immunoSEQ multiplex PCR, the repertoire was profiled, and TCRdb retains in-frame clones only, with some absent. Of 85,000 to 100,000 clones detected, over 70% appear once; the ten largest clones hold approximately 9%. Material for sequencing was peripheral blood. These receptors were obtained from a middle-aged man who had recovered from COVID-19.

The V gene is TRBV7-6, the J gene TRBJ1-3; perhaps TRBD1 as D (6 bases). The CDR3 has 15 amino acids. Between the trimmed V and J ends, which lost 2 bases and 7 bases, there was a span of 15 bases. CDR1 is SGHVS, CDR2 FNYEAQ, per germline. This chain's CDR3 is CASSLPGVDVNTIYF. The CDR3 DNA reads as TGTGCCAGCAGCTTACCAGGGGTCGATGTTAACACCATATATTTT.

The chain is built from TRBV30 and TRBJ2-7; no clear D. CDR1 is GTSNPN and CDR2 is SVGIG in the germline V gene (reference sequence). Trimming left V 6 bases short and J 0 bases short, with 15 bases between. The CDR3 is 14 residues long. The CDR3 coding sequence is TGTGCCTGTCATCGTTACAGCAGCTCCTACGAGCAGTACTTC. It is translated as CACHRYSSSYEQYF.

V and J are TRBV30 and TRBJ2-2; 10 bases agree with TRBD1. Trimming removed 3 bases from V and 7 bases from J; junction bases left unmatched: 8. The CDR3 runs 15 residues. CDR1 and CDR2 (germline): GTSNPN, SVGIG (reference sequence). The CDR3: CAWRRGTGVIGELFF. DNA of the CDR3: TGTGCCTGGAGGCGGGGGACAGGGGTCATCGGGGAGCTGTTTTTT. Drawing the rest from reference TRBV30 and TRBJ2-2, the complete variable domain is SQTIHQWPATLVQPVGSPLSLECTVEGTSNPNLYWYRQAAGRGLQLLFYSVGIGQISSEVPQNLSASRPQDRQFILSSKKLLLSDSGFYLCAWRRGTGVIGELFFGEGSRLTVL.

J is TRBJ2-4 and V is TRBV3-1 (or the pseudogene TRBV3-2); no definite D call. In germline, CDR1 is LGHDT, CDR2 YNNKEL (reference sequence). Trimming took 2 bases from V and 6 from J, leaving 14 bases between them. There are 15 residues in the CDR3. CDR3 sequence: CASSQSPAPGNIQYF. The CDR3 DNA follows: TGTGCCAGCAGCCAAAGTCCAGCTCCGGGAAACATTCAGTACTTC.

This clone was counted once. V gene TRBV5-5 combines with J gene TRBJ2-7; D uncertain. The V gene's germline CDR1 is SGHKS and CDR2 YYEKEE (reference sequence). The CDR3 is made up of 13 amino acids. The V end was cut by 4 bases, the J end by 2 bases, with 10 bases between. The CDR3 sequence is CASSRVDTYEQYF. CDR3 bases: TGTGCCAGCAGCCGCGTTGACACCTACGAGCAGTACTTC.

The genes are TRBV4-2 and TRBJ1-4; D not resolved. This CDR3 comprises 15 residues. Deletions cut 1 base from V and 5 bases from J, with 11 bases between. Germline V gene sequence: CDR1 LGHNA, CDR2 YNFKEQ. CDR3 nucleotide sequence: TGTGCCAGCAGCCAAGGTACAGTCTTGAATGAAAAACTGTTTTTT. Its protein product is CASSQGTVLNEKLFF.

The chain couples TRBV24-1 to TRBJ2-1; tentative D call: TRBD2 (5 bases). Trimming pared 3 bases from V and 0 bases from J, leaving 14 bases between. Germline V lookup: CDR1 KGHDR, CDR2 SFDVKD. There are 17 residues in the CDR3. CDR3 coding DNA: TGTGCCACCAGTGATGCCCTCCGGGGAAGCTCCTACAATGAGCAGTTCTTC. It translates to CATSDALRGSSYNEQFF.

The chain employs TRBV6-1 and TRBJ1-1, with a tentative D call TRBD1 (5 bases). This CDR3 region has 15 residues. Trimming removed 2 bases from V and 1 base from J, with 11 bases in between. Germline CDR1 reads MNHNS; CDR2 reads SASEGT. The CDR3 region is CASSELEQANTEAFF. Here the CDR3 DNA reads TGTGCCAGCAGTGAATTGGAACAGGCGAACACTGAAGCTTTCTTT.

This chain connects TRBV19 to TRBJ2-7; D might be TRBD1 (6 bases). The CDR3 is 13 residues long. The V gene lost 6 bases and the J gene lost 6 bases, with 15 bases spanning the gap. The germline CDR1 and CDR2 sequences are LNHDA and SQIVND (reference sequence). CDR3 nucleotides: TGTGCCAGTAGGCCACAGGGATTCGGCGAGCAGTACTTC. Encoded protein: CASRPQGFGEQYF.

The chain recombines TRBV7-9 with TRBJ1-4; 9 nucleotides agree with TRBD1. The trim removed 11 bases at V and 8 bases at J, leaving 9 bases unmatched. CDR3 length: 13 amino acids. The V gene's germline CDR1 is SEHNR and CDR2 FQNEAQ (reference sequence). CDR3 nucleotide sequence: TGTGCCGGTTCGACAGGGGGAAACGAAAAACTGTTTTTT. It translates to CAGSTGGNEKLFF.

J is TRBJ1-5 and V is TRBV6-2 or TRBV6-3; 7 positions agree with TRBD1. Germline loops: CDR1 MNHEY, CDR2 SVGEGT. The J segment lost 5 bases and the V segment lost 6 bases, leaving 1 base of the junction unmatched. This CDR3 comprises 12 residues. The CDR3 loop is CASSTGDQPQHF. CDR3 DNA: TGTGCCAGCAGCACAGGGGATCAGCCCCAGCATTTT.

The chain joins TRBV7-9 to TRBJ2-3; D gene unclear. The CDR3 loop spans 14 amino acids. V was clipped by 1 base and J by 1 base, with 6 bases between them. The germline gives CDR1 SEHNR, CDR2 FQNEAQ (reference sequence). The CDR3 bases are TGTGCCAGCAGCTTAGATGGCCGCACAGATACGCAGTATTTT. Encoded protein: CASSLDGRTDTQYF.

CDR3 sequence reads: CASSQVRLVRYNEQFF. CDR3 coding DNA: TGCGCCAGCAGCCAAGTGAGACTAGTTAGGTACAATGAGCAGTTCTTC. This chain connects TRBV4-1 to TRBJ2-1; D possibly corresponds to TRBD2 (6 bases). The CDR3 is made up of 16 amino acids. With 1 base removed from V and 4 bases from J, the gap between germline ends came to 14 bases. From germline, CDR1 is MGHRA and CDR2 YSYEKL.

V is TRBV19 and J is TRBJ1-3; TRBD1 aligns across 7 bases. In germline, CDR1 is LNHDA, CDR2 SQIVND (reference sequence). The ends lost 7 bases at V and 4 bases at J; junction bases unmatched: 7. The CDR3 is 14 amino acids. CDR3 in DNA: TGTGCCAGTAACCCCGGGACAGAAGGAAACACCATATATTTT. Protein product: CASNPGTEGNTIYF.

This rearrangement joins TRBV7-8 to TRBJ1-2, with 8 bases fitting TRBD1. The CDR3 consists of 15 residues. Trimming cost V 5 bases and J 4 bases; bases outside gene matches: 9. Per the germline V gene, CDR1 is SGHVS and CDR2 is FQNEAQ. CDR3 nucleotide sequence: TGTGCCAGCAGCACCAGGGACAGGTTTTTCTATGGCTACACCTTC. It yields the protein CASSTRDRFFYGYTF.

The chain links TRBV11-2 to TRBJ2-7; 12 nucleotides match TRBD2. There are 15 residues in the CDR3. V lost 3 bases, J lost 4 bases, and 4 bases stayed unmatched. Germline V gives CDR1 SGHAT, CDR2 FQNNGV. CDR3 bases: TGTGCCAGCAGCTTGTGGGGACTAGCGGGTTACGAGCAGTACTTC. Its protein product is CASSLWGLAGYEQYF.

V and J are TRBV3-1 (or the pseudogene TRBV3-2) and TRBJ1-1; 7 bases are a match to TRBD1. Germline V gene sequence: CDR1 LGHDT, CDR2 YNNKEL (reference sequence). Trimming removed 4 bases from V and 10 bases from J; junction bases left unmatched: 9. The CDR3 contains 13 residues. The CDR3 nucleotides read TGTGCCAGCAGCCCAGGACAGGCCGTTGGAGCTTTCTTT. This encodes CASSPGQAVGAFF.

The chain joins TRBV29-1 to TRBJ1-2; TRBD1 aligns across 8 bases. The CDR3 totals 15 residues. CDR1 is SQVTM and CDR2 is ANQGSEA in the germline V gene. Trimming removed 6 bases from V and 0 bases from J; junction bases left unmatched: 9. DNA for the CDR3: TGCAGCGTCGGTAACACAGGGGGGGCTAACTATGGCTACACCTTC. Residues: CSVGNTGGANYGYTF.

This clone showed up just once. The CDR3 region has the DNA TGTGCCAGCAGTTTCAATGGAGACGGAGGCTACGAGCAGTACTTC. Residues: CASSFNGDGGYEQYF. This chain uses TRBV28 with TRBJ2-7, with a possible D match to TRBD2 (5 bases). This CDR3 is 15 amino acids long. V was shortened by 3 bases and J by 3 bases, with 15 bases between the two germline ends. Germline V CDR1 and CDR2: MDHEN, SYDVKM.

This chain links TRBV3-1 (or the pseudogene TRBV3-2) with TRBJ2-7, with TRBD1 matching over 8 bases. From germline, CDR1 is LGHDT and CDR2 YNNKEL (reference sequence). This CDR3 comprises 16 residues. Losses at the gene ends were 0 bases for V and 0 bases for J; bases not matched to a gene: 4. CDR3 DNA: TGTGCCAGCAGCCAAGATCTAACAGGGGGCTCCTACGAGCAGTACTTC. This gives the protein CASSQDLTGGSYEQYF.

The V call is TRBV18, the J call TRBJ2-1; 8 bases align to TRBD1. The V gene end was trimmed by 2 bases and the J gene end by 9 bases; junction bases not matched to a gene: 9. This CDR3 spans 15 amino acids. CDR1 and CDR2 (germline): KGHSH, LQKENI. CDR3 DNA: TGTGCCAGCTCACCATGGGGACAGGCCTCGGTTGAGCAGTTCTTC. Translating gives CASSPWGQASVEQFF.

The CDR3 region has the DNA TGCGCCAGCAGCCCCCGTGATAGCGGGGATACGCAGTATTTT. Translating gives CASSPRDSGDTQYF. The rearrangement joins TRBV5-1 to TRBJ2-3, with TRBD2 matching 7 bases. V lost 4 bases and J lost 6; bases outside the gene matches: 8. This CDR3 has 14 residues. From germline, CDR1 is SGHRS and CDR2 YFSETQ.

This clone has only a few counts. The rearrangement uses TRBV4-3 and TRBJ2-7; 12 positions match TRBD1. V trimming: 4 bases; J trimming: 7 bases; junction bases outside the gene matches: 11. The germline V gene has CDR1 LGHNA and CDR2 YSLEER. The CDR3 covers 16 residues. The CDR3 protein is CASSPGTGQGAIEQYF. CDR3 nucleotides: TGCGCCAGCAGCCCGGGGACGGGACAGGGGGCGATAGAGCAGTACTTC.

The chain carries TRBV19 and TRBJ1-1; D gene unclear. Trimming left V 9 bases short and J 1 base short, with 12 bases between. This CDR3 is built from 13 residues. Germline V gene sequence: CDR1 LNHDA, CDR2 SQIVND (reference sequence). The CDR3 sequence is CASSATTNTEAFF. In DNA form, the CDR3 reads TGTGCCAGCTCGGCGACAACGAACACTGAAGCTTTCTTT.

In this sample, this clone turned up a few times. V usage is TRBV28 and J usage is TRBJ2-7; the D gene is possibly TRBD2 (5 bases). Trimming pared 7 bases from V and 5 bases from J, leaving 24 bases between. CDR1 and CDR2 from the germline V gene are MDHEN and SYDVKM. The CDR3 sequence is 16 residues long. For the CDR3, the DNA is TGTGCCAGCAAGGTCCGAGGGAGTGATTTTCGGAACGAGCAGTACTTC. It yields the protein CASKVRGSDFRNEQYF.

The chain couples TRBV6-2 or TRBV6-3 to TRBJ1-5, with D perhaps TRBD1 (5 bases). CDR1 is MNHEY, CDR2 SVGEGT, per germline. The CDR3 loop spans 16 amino acids. The ends were cut back, 5 bases at V and 1 base at J, with 15 bases in the middle. The CDR3 sequence: CASSERGARSNQPQHF. In DNA, the CDR3 is TGTGCCAGCAGTGAGCGCGGGGCCAGGAGCAATCAGCCCCAGCATTTT.

The gene calls are TRBV3-1 (or the pseudogene TRBV3-2) and TRBJ2-3; TRBD2 agrees at 10 bases. This CDR3 is 16 amino acids long. Trimming at V came to 6 bases and at J to 4 bases, leaving 10 bases not matched to a gene. The germline CDR1 and CDR2 sequences are LGHDT and YNNKEL (reference sequence). CDR3 DNA sequence: TGTGCCAGCAGGCATGAAGCGGGAGGGCCCTCAGATACGCAGTATTTT. Its translation is CASRHEAGGPSDTQYF.